Shown below are 26 T cell receptor beta chains from a single sample sequenced in a study of long-term antiretroviral therapy in people with HIV. Survey-level resolution applied to immunoSEQ assay v3.0. The data were produced by immunoSEQ multiplex PCR, yet TCRdb's version contains in-frame clones alone and is incomplete. The sample records tens of thousands of clones, about 72% being singletons. The sequencing here drew on unsorted PBMCs, taken around 21 months before starting antiretroviral therapy. The receptors come from a woman in her 40s with HIV.

CDR3: CASREGALASSEQFF. The DNA of the CDR3 is TGTGCCAGCAGAGAAGGTGCACTAGCCTCATCTGAGCAGTTCTTC. V and J are TRBV7-9 and TRBJ2-1; a weak D match, TRBD2 (6 bases). The CDR3 has 15 amino acids. In germline, CDR1 is SEHNR, CDR2 FQNEAQ (reference sequence). Trimming stripped 6 bases from V and 9 bases from J, with 21 bases between.

This clone was seen once. The CDR3 region is CAGQDTEAFF. The CDR3 nucleotides read TGTGCCGGTCAGGACACTGAAGCTTTCTTT. The V gene is TRBV30, the J gene TRBJ1-1; D is undetermined. Germline CDR1 reads GTSNPN; CDR2 reads SVGIG (reference sequence). The CDR3 is 10 amino acids. Trimming removed 8 bases from V and 3 bases from J, with 7 bases in between.

The chain couples TRBV11-3 to TRBJ2-1; 8 nucleotides line up with TRBD1. CDR1 and CDR2 from the germline V gene are SGHNT and YENEEA. The CDR3 consists of 15 residues. Losses at the gene ends were 0 bases for V and 3 bases for J; bases not matched to a gene: 1. CDR3 loop: CASSLDGTGYNEQFF. The CDR3 DNA reads TGTGCCAGCAGCTTAGATGGGACAGGCTACAATGAGCAGTTCTTC.

The chain recombines TRBV21-1 with TRBJ1-5. TRBV21-1 is shown as a pseudogene. This CDR3 comprises 15 residues. In DNA, the CDR3 is TGTGCCAGCAGCAAATATGGACGAGGCAATCAGCCCCAGCATTTT. It translates to CASSKYGRGNQPQHF.

In this sample, this clone turned up once. The genes are TRBV29-1 and TRBJ2-3, with a tentative D call TRBD2 (6 bases). The CDR3 is 14 amino acids. Germline CDR1 SQVTM, CDR2 ANQGSEA. V shed 3 bases and J shed 2 bases, with 12 bases lying between them. Here the CDR3 reads CSVEEGKATDTQYF. CDR3 sequence (DNA): TGCAGCGTTGAGGAGGGCAAGGCCACAGATACGCAGTATTTT.

Sample share makes this clone medium-sized (0.01 to 0.1%). The rearrangement joins TRBV5-5 to TRBJ1-1, with D hard to call. Germline V gene lookup returns CDR1 SGHKS and CDR2 YYEKEE (reference sequence). This CDR3 region has 14 residues. Trimming cost V 0 bases and J 2 bases, with 8 bases left between them. Written as DNA, the CDR3 is TGTGCCAGCAGCTTGGGCGGCACAAACACTGAAGCTTTCTTT. Amino acid sequence: CASSLGGTNTEAFF.

The chain employs TRBV29-1 and TRBJ2-3; TRBD2 aligns across 7 bases. The CDR3 sequence is 12 residues long. Germline assignment: CDR1 SQVTM and CDR2 ANQGSEA. Losses at the gene ends were 6 bases for V and 3 bases for J; bases not matched to a gene: 3. The CDR3 coding sequence is TGCAGCGTGGGGAGGGTGACAGATACGCAGTATTTT. It specifies CSVGRVTDTQYF.

V and J are TRBV7-9 and TRBJ1-2, with 7 bases aligning to TRBD1. Trimming at V came to 1 base and at J to 4 bases, leaving 3 bases not matched to a gene. The CDR3 covers 14 residues. In germline, CDR1 is SEHNR, CDR2 FQNEAQ (reference sequence). The CDR3 DNA reads TGTGCCAGCAGCTTAGGGGACAGCCCCTATGGCTACACCTTC. Its protein is CASSLGDSPYGYTF.

In DNA form, the CDR3 reads TGTGCCAGCAGAATGGAATTAAACTCTGTCGGGGAGCTGTTTTTT. It is translated as CASRMELNSVGELFF. This chain uses TRBV27 with TRBJ2-2; no clear D gene. The length of the CDR3 is 15 residues. With 6 bases removed from V and 7 bases from J, the gap between germline ends came to 18 bases. Per germline, CDR1 MNHEY and CDR2 SMNVEV (reference sequence).

The chain couples TRBV7-9 to TRBJ1-1; a possible D gene is TRBD1 (5 bases). The V end lost 7 bases, the J end lost 7 bases, and 13 bases lay between the germline ends. From germline, CDR1 is SEHNR and CDR2 FQNEAQ (reference sequence). This CDR3 region has 12 residues. As DNA, the CDR3 is TGTGCCAGCACCTGGCCAGGGTTTGAAGCTTTCTTT. This codes for CASTWPGFEAFF.

This rearrangement joins TRBV27 to TRBJ1-1; a weak D match, TRBD1 (5 bases). Trimming removed 8 bases from V and 6 bases from J, with 16 bases in between. CDR1 is MNHEY, CDR2 SMNVEV, per germline (reference sequence). The CDR3 extends over 13 amino acids. CDR3 sequence reads: CASGPWGVPEAFF. The DNA for the CDR3 is TGTGCCAGCGGCCCTTGGGGGGTTCCTGAAGCTTTCTTT.

The chain has TRBV7-2 and TRBJ1-2, with 9 bases that match TRBD1. The CDR3 has 15 residues. The junction had 7 bases not matched to a gene; V was cut back by 4 bases and J by 4 bases. Germline CDR1 SGHTA, CDR2 FQGNSA. DNA for the CDR3: TGTGCCAGCAGCTCAAACAGGGGGCAGTCCTATGGCTACACCTTC. Translation gives CASSSNRGQSYGYTF.

This sequence joins TRBV30 and TRBJ2-5, with 11 bases aligning to TRBD2. This CDR3 region has 13 residues. The V segment lost 6 bases and the J segment 6 bases; nucleotides outside the gene matches: 6. Germline CDR1 reads GTSNPN; CDR2 reads SVGIG (reference sequence). The CDR3: CACDSGGAQTQYF. CDR3 bases: TGTGCCTGCGATAGCGGGGGGGCGCAGACCCAGTACTTC.

This clone has a handful of counts. The chain is built from TRBV10-1 and TRBJ1-1; TRBD1 might be the D (5 bases). The V gene lost 4 bases and the J gene lost 4 bases, with 10 bases spanning the gap. The CDR3 covers 13 residues. Germline V gene sequence: CDR1 WNHNN, CDR2 SYGVQD (reference sequence). As DNA, the CDR3 is TGCGCCAGCAGTGTGGGACCCCTCACTGAAGCTTTCTTT. It specifies CASSVGPLTEAFF.

The chain combines TRBV9 with TRBJ2-2; TRBD1 or TRBD2 may be the D gene (5 bases each). The CDR3 has 14 residues. Between the trimmed V and J ends, which lost 7 bases and 1 base, there was a span of 11 bases. The germline CDR1 and CDR2 sequences are SGDLS and YYNGEE. CDR3 DNA: TGTGCCAGCGACAGAGGGAAGAACACCGGGGAGCTGTTTTTT. Translated, it gives CASDRGKNTGELFF. The full variable domain, completed using reference TRBV9 and TRBJ2-2, is DSGVTQTPKHLITATGQRVTLRCSPRSGDLSVYWYQQSLDQGLQFLIQYYNGEERAKGNILERFSAQQFPDLHSELNLSSLELGDSALYFCASDRGKNTGELFFGEGSRLTVL.

This clone came up once. This chain joins TRBV9 and TRBJ2-7; perhaps TRBD2 as D (6 bases). V was pared by 2 bases and J by 5 bases, with 14 bases between. This CDR3 has 14 residues. Per germline, CDR1 SGDLS and CDR2 YYNGEE. For the CDR3, the DNA is TGTGCCAGCAGCGTTGACGGGAGAAATAACGAGCAGTACTTC. It translates to CASSVDGRNNEQYF.

This clone was detected a few times. The rearrangement uses TRBV2 and TRBJ1-5; no clear D gene. V gave up 5 bases and J gave up 0 bases, with 11 bases separating them. Germline-derived CDR1 and CDR2 are SNHLY and FYNNEI. The CDR3 runs to 15 residues. The CDR3 loop reads CASSKREFSNQPQHF. The CDR3 DNA reads as TGTGCCAGCAGTAAAAGGGAGTTTAGCAATCAGCCCCAGCATTTT.

The chain combines TRBV2 with TRBJ1-5; tentatively, D is TRBD1 (5 bases). This CDR3 region has 14 residues. Trimming removed 4 bases at V and 1 base at J, with 8 bases between. The germline CDR1 and CDR2 sequences are SNHLY and FYNNEI. The CDR3 DNA reads TGTGCCAGCAGTGCGGGGGGAAGCAATCAGCCCCAGCATTTT. Protein sequence: CASSAGGSNQPQHF.

There are a few counts of this clone. This chain connects TRBV6-4 to TRBJ2-1; D ambiguous. CDR1 and CDR2 from the germline V gene are MRHNA and SNTAGT. V gave up 5 bases and J gave up 7 bases, with 15 bases separating them. This CDR3 is 14 amino acids long. CDR3 in amino acids: CASSSSADPNEQFF. CDR3 nucleotides: TGTGCCAGCAGTTCCTCGGCTGACCCGAATGAGCAGTTCTTC.

The chain employs TRBV10-3 and TRBJ2-7, with 7 positions matching TRBD1. CDR3 length: 12 residues. Germline assignment: CDR1 ENHRY and CDR2 SYGVKD. J was trimmed by 0 bases and V by 10 bases; bases with no gene match: 3. Here the CDR3 DNA reads TGTGCCACCCGACAGGGCTCCTACGAGCAGTACTTC. This gives the protein CATRQGSYEQYF.

The V gene is TRBV5-6, the J gene TRBJ2-7; tentatively, D is TRBD1 or TRBD2 (6 bases each). Deletions cut 3 bases from V and 7 bases from J, with 8 bases between. CDR1 and CDR2 from the germline V gene are SGHDT and YYEEEE. The CDR3 totals 11 residues. The CDR3 reads CASSWRGEQYF. For the CDR3, the DNA is TGTGCCAGCAGCTGGAGGGGGGAGCAGTACTTC.

The chain uses TRBV5-1 and TRBJ2-5; 11 nucleotides line up with TRBD2. CDR1 and CDR2 (germline): SGHRS, YFSETQ. This CDR3 has 15 residues. With V trimmed by 4 bases and J by 0 bases, 2 bases remained unmatched. The CDR3 loop is CASSRLAGNQETQYF. The CDR3 DNA follows: TGCGCCAGCAGCAGACTAGCGGGGAACCAAGAGACCCAGTACTTC.

Here the CDR3 DNA reads TGTGCCATCAGTGAAGAGGCAGGGTATAATTCACCCCTCCACTTT. Translated: CAISEEAGYNSPLHF. The chain couples TRBV10-3 to TRBJ1-6; possibly TRBD1 for D (5 bases). V was pared by 3 bases and J by 4 bases, with 10 bases between. Germline V gives CDR1 ENHRY, CDR2 SYGVKD. This CDR3 region has 15 residues.

Note on this clone: One junction end does not reproduce the germline sequence, and a read error may be involved. The J gene is TRBJ2-7, the V gene TRBV19; TRBD2 aligns across 13 bases. Germline values: CDR1 LNHDA, CDR2 SQIVND (reference sequence). This CDR3 spans 16 amino acids. The CDR3 here is CASSTGLAGASHEQYF. Here the CDR3 DNA reads TGTGCCAGTAGTACAGGACTAGCGGGAGCCTCCCACGAGCAGTACTTC.

The chain has TRBV5-1 and TRBJ1-1, with a weak D call TRBD1 (6 bases). The CDR3 is 16 residues long. Germline V gene lookup returns CDR1 SGHRS and CDR2 YFSETQ. Trimming cost V 1 base and J 1 base, with 14 bases left between them. CDR3 DNA: TGCGCCAGCAGCTTGCCAGGGGCCGGTGGGAACACTGAAGCTTTCTTT. It translates to CASSLPGAGGNTEAFF. Based on the CDR3 plus reference TRBV5-1 and TRBJ1-1, the full variable domain is KAGVTQTPRYLIKTRGQQVTLSCSPISGHRSVSWYQQTPGQGLQFLFEYFSETQRNKGNFPGRFSGRQFSNSRSEMNVSTLELGDSALYLCASSLPGAGGNTEAFFGQGTRLTVV.

The chain combines TRBV10-2 with TRBJ2-1; no firm D call. Germline V gene sequence: CDR1 WSHSY, CDR2 SAAADI. The CDR3 has 13 residues. Trimming shortened V by 2 bases and J by 4 bases, and 6 bases separated the two germline ends. CDR3 sequence reads: CASSEAAYNEQFF. The CDR3 DNA is TGCGCCAGCAGTGAGGCTGCATACAATGAGCAGTTCTTC.